The 12 T cell receptor beta chains presented below share a single source sample, sequenced in a study of shared clonotypes between healthy human individuals. Profiling relied on immunoSEQ multiplex PCR, and the TCRdb table lists in-frame clones only, not all of them. The table shows about 2.1 million clones, with approximately 92% occurring only once. Naive CD8 cells were CD45RO-negative, positively selected for CCR7, excluding terminally differentiated effector memory CD45RA+ cells. What was sequenced was naive CD8+ T cells from PBMCs. These TCRs come from a man in his late teens or twenties in good health. Some clones in this sample may be carry-over from other donors' samples.

The chain has TRBV7-2 and TRBJ2-1; unclear D gene. The CDR3 has 15 amino acids. Germline V gene lookup returns CDR1 SGHTA and CDR2 FQGNSA. The ends were cut back, 1 base at V and 2 bases at J, with 9 bases in the middle. Here the CDR3 reads CASSLEVTTYNEQFF. The DNA of the CDR3 is TGTGCCAGCAGCTTAGAGGTGACAACCTACAATGAGCAGTTCTTC.

This chain joins TRBV15 and TRBJ2-3, with D perhaps given as TRBD1 or TRBD2 (5 bases each). Trimming took off 5 bases at V and 3 bases at J, with 15 bases between the two ends. The CDR3 extends over 15 amino acids. The germline gives CDR1 LNHNV, CDR2 YYDKDF (reference sequence). CDR3 amino acids: CATSQTIGATDTQYF. CDR3 in DNA: TGTGCCACCAGCCAGACGATCGGGGCAACAGATACGCAGTATTTT.

The chain carries TRBV7-8 and TRBJ2-7, with 8 bases matching TRBD1. The CDR3 runs 15 residues. Germline CDR1 and CDR2: SGHVS and FQNEAQ. V shed 4 bases and J 3 bases; nucleotides not matched to a gene: 8. This CDR3 is CASSYPPGQVYEQYF. CDR3 coding DNA: TGTGCCAGCAGCTATCCCCCGGGACAGGTCTACGAGCAGTACTTC.

This clone has only a few counts. The chain links TRBV18 to TRBJ1-1, with 8 positions matching TRBD1. Germline V gene data show CDR1 as KGHSH and CDR2 as LQKENI. The trim removed 10 bases at V and 7 bases at J, leaving 5 bases unmatched. The CDR3 covers 11 residues. CDR3 region: CATRRGHEAFF. The DNA of the CDR3 is TGTGCCACCCGCAGGGGGCATGAAGCTTTCTTT.

The chain combines TRBV6-1 with TRBJ2-5; 9 nucleotides match TRBD1. The germline gives CDR1 MNHNS, CDR2 SASEGT. J gave up 2 bases and V 4 bases, and 5 bases lay outside the gene matches. This CDR3 is 15 amino acids long. The CDR3 DNA sequence: TGTGCCAGCAGTGGGGGGACAGGGAGGCAAGAGACCCAGTACTTC. It yields the protein CASSGGTGRQETQYF.

The chain combines TRBV5-6 with TRBJ2-3, with TRBD1 matching over 7 bases. CDR1 and CDR2 from the germline V gene are SGHDT and YYEEEE. The ends lost 4 bases at V and 1 base at J; junction bases unmatched: 15. The CDR3 extends over 18 amino acids. This chain's CDR3 is CASSATMTGIFGTDTQYF. DNA for the CDR3: TGTGCCAGCAGCGCTACGATGACAGGGATCTTCGGCACAGATACGCAGTATTTT.

The V call is TRBV7-8, the J call TRBJ1-3; weak D call: TRBD1 (6 bases). The CDR3 totals 16 residues. Trimming stripped 5 bases from V and 2 bases from J, with 16 bases between. Germline V gene data show CDR1 as SGHVS and CDR2 as FQNEAQ. CDR3 nucleotides: TGTGCCAGCAGCCCCGAGACAGAGGGGGCTGGAAACACCATATATTTT. Residues: CASSPETEGAGNTIYF.

This rearrangement joins TRBV21-1 to TRBJ1-5. TRBV21-1 is designated a pseudogene. The CDR3 consists of 14 residues. CDR3 DNA sequence: TGTGCCAGCAGCCCCAACGGTGGCAATCAGCCCCAGCATTTT. Protein sequence: CASSPNGGNQPQHF.

This rearrangement joins TRBV10-3 to TRBJ2-7; 7 nucleotides agree with TRBD2. Trimming at V came to 8 bases and at J to 4 bases, leaving 8 bases not matched to a gene. Per the germline V gene, CDR1 is ENHRY and CDR2 is SYGVKD. There are 13 residues in the CDR3. CDR3 bases: TGTGCCATCTGGGGGGGGGATTGGTACGAGCAGTACTTC. Encoded protein: CAIWGGDWYEQYF.

The V call is TRBV28, the J call TRBJ2-2, with a tentative D call TRBD1 (5 bases). The V gene's germline CDR1 is MDHEN and CDR2 SYDVKM. Trimming took 5 bases from V and 3 from J, leaving 10 bases between them. The CDR3 runs to 14 residues. The CDR3 protein is CASSTIQDTGELFF. The CDR3 region has the DNA TGTGCCAGCAGTACAATACAGGACACCGGGGAGCTGTTTTTT.

This sequence joins TRBV27 and TRBJ2-1, with D tentatively TRBD2 (6 bases). Trimming shortened V by 4 bases and J by 8 bases, and 18 bases separated the two germline ends. The germline V gene encodes CDR1 MNHEY and CDR2 SMNVEV (reference sequence). The CDR3 is 15 residues long. The CDR3 region is CASSSGVPPGDEQFF. The DNA for the CDR3 is TGTGCCAGCAGTTCGGGAGTTCCGCCGGGCGATGAGCAGTTCTTC.

This chain links TRBV7-2 with TRBJ1-2; no clear D. V was shortened by 4 bases and J by 4 bases, with 16 bases between the two germline ends. Germline lookup yields CDR1 SGHTA and CDR2 FQGNSA. This CDR3 has 15 amino acids. CDR3 DNA: TGTGCCAGCAGCTACACGGCCCGGACGAGCTATGGCTACACCTTC. Translation: CASSYTARTSYGYTF.